The 2 T cell receptor beta chains reported below all come from one sample, sequenced in a study of T cells in Graves' hyperthyroidism and ophthalmopathy. TCR beta CDR3 sequences were amplified from RNA transcripts. First-round RT-PCR of the TCR CDR3 relied on the HTBI primer set. MiXCR was run by TCRdb on the multiplex PCR reads, yielding one entry per CDR3 protein. The table lists 490,000 or so distinct CDR3 sequences, 20% to 25% of them singletons. Sequenced input: blood. Receptor source: a woman in her 70s with Graves' ophthalmopathy.

This clonotype has just a few counts. The rearrangement joins TRBV9 to TRBJ1-1; D call uncertain. V was pared by 0 bases and J by 4 bases, with 10 bases between. Per the germline V gene, CDR1 is SGDLS and CDR2 is YYNGEE. The CDR3 length is 14 residues. The CDR3 reads CASSVAGSSTEAFF. CDR3 DNA: TGTGCCAGCAGCGTAGCGGGTAGTAGCACTGAAGCTTTCTTT.

This clonotype came up a few times. This chain connects TRBV3-1 to TRBJ1-6, with 8 nucleotides matching TRBD1. This CDR3 has 16 residues. In germline, CDR1 is LGHDT, CDR2 YNNKEL (reference sequence). Trimming removed 6 bases from V and 10 bases from J; junction bases left unmatched: 14. The CDR3 DNA follows: TGTGCCAGCAGACCCACCCCCCAGGGGGCGTACTCACCCCTCCACTTT. This translates into CASRPTPQGAYSPLHF.